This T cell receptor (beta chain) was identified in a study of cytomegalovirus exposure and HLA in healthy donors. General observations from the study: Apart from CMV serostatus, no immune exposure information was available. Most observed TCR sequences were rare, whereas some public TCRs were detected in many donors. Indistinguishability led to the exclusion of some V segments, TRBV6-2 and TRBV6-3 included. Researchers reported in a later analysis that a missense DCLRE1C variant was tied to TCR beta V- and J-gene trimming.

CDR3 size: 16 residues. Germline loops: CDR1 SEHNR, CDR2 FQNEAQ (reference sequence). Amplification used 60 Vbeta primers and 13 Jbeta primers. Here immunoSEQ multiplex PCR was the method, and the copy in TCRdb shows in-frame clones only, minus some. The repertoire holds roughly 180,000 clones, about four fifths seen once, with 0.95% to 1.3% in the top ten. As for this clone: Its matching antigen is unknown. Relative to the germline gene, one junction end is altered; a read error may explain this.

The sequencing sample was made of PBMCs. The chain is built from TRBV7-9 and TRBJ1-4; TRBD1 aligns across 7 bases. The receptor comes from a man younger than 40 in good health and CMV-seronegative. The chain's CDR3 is CSSSSQGQALNEKLFF. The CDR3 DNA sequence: TGTTCCAGCAGCTCACAAGGACAGGCCTTAAATGAAAAACTGTTTTTT. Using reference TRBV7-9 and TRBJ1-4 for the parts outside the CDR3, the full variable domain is DTGVSQNPRHKITKRGQNVTFRCDPISEHNRLYWYRQTLGQGPEFLTYFQNEAQLEKSRLLSDRFSAERPKGSFSTLEIQRTEQGDSAMYLCSSSSQGQALNEKLFFGSGTQLSVL.